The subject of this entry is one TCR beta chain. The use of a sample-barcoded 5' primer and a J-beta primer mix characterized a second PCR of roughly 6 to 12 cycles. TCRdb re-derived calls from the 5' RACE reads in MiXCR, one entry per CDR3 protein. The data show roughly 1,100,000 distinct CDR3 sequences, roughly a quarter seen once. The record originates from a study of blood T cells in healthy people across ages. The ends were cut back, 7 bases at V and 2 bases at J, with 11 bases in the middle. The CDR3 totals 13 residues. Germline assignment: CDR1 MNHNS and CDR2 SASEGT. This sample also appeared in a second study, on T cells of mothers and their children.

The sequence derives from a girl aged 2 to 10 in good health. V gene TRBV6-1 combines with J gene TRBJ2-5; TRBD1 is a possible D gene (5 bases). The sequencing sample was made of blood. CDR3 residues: CASTPAGQETQYF. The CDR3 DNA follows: TGTGCCAGCACCCCGGCAGGGCAAGAGACCCAGTACTTC.